This passage covers 32 T cell receptor beta chains from one sample sequenced in a study of blood T cell repertoires in COVID-19. Sequencing used immunoSEQ multiplex PCR; TCRdb keeps in-frame clones, though not all of them. The sample includes under 450,000 clones, around 84% of them seen just once. The source material was peripheral blood. These receptors were obtained from a human donor with acute or convalescent COVID-19. The donor label of this sample is uncertain.

This clone was observed a handful of times. The chain couples TRBV7-6 to TRBJ2-7, with 7 bases identical to TRBD1. The CDR3 sequence is 16 residues long. V lost 5 bases and J lost 5; bases outside the gene matches: 15. Germline V lookup: CDR1 SGHVS, CDR2 FNYEAQ. CDR3 sequence (DNA): TGTGCCAGCAGCCCCTCATCGACAGGGAGTCCTAACGAGCAGTACTTC. This codes for CASSPSSTGSPNEQYF. The complete variable domain, with remaining parts taken from reference TRBV7-6 and TRBJ2-7, reads GAGVSQSPRYKVTKRGQDVALRCDPISGHVSLYWYRQALGQGPEFLTYFNYEAQQDKSGLPNDRFSAERPEGSISTLTIQRTEQRDSAMYRCASSPSSTGSPNEQYFGPGTRLTVT.

The table lists this clone with a few counts. The CDR3 region has the DNA TGTGCCAGCAGTTTAGGGGGGACAGACTACTATGGCTACACCTTC. Amino acids: CASSLGGTDYYGYTF. V usage is TRBV27 and J usage is TRBJ1-2; TRBD1 aligns across 7 bases. CDR1 and CDR2 from the germline V gene are MNHEY and SMNVEV (reference sequence). Trimming at V came to 2 bases and at J to 3 bases, leaving 6 bases not matched to a gene. The CDR3 has 15 residues.

The chain employs TRBV23-1 and TRBJ2-3, with D unresolved. TRBV23-1 is placed among ORFs of uncertain function. The CDR3 is 14 residues long. Deletions cut 3 bases from V and 0 bases from J, with 7 bases between. The CDR3 DNA sequence: TGCGCCAGCAGTCATGCGGCTAGCACAGATACGCAGTATTTT. Protein: CASSHAASTDTQYF.

V gene TRBV2 combines with J gene TRBJ1-2; a weak D match, TRBD1 (6 bases). The germline V and J ends were trimmed by 3 bases and 8 bases, with 16 bases remaining between them. In germline, CDR1 is SNHLY, CDR2 FYNNEI. This CDR3 has 14 residues. The CDR3 nucleotides read TGTGCCAGCAGTGACAGGGGACGTTATGTGGGCTACACCTTC. Translated, it gives CASSDRGRYVGYTF. The whole variable domain, filled in from reference TRBV2 and TRBJ1-2, reads EPEVTQTPSHQVTQMGQEVILRCVPISNHLYFYWYRQILGQKVEFLVSFYNNEISEKSEIFDDQFSVERPDGSNFTLKIRSTKLEDSAMYFCASSDRGRYVGYTFGSGTRLTVV.

This chain joins TRBV27 and TRBJ2-1; D remains ambiguous. The CDR3 is made up of 14 amino acids. V shed 5 bases and J shed 8 bases, with 16 bases lying between them. The V gene's germline CDR1 is MNHEY and CDR2 SMNVEV (reference sequence). CDR3 sequence (DNA): TGTGCCAGCAGTCTTCACAGCTCTCAGGATGAGCAGTTCTTC. This sequence encodes CASSLHSSQDEQFF.

The rearrangement links TRBV5-1 to TRBJ2-1, with D maybe TRBD2 (6 bases). V was pared by 7 bases and J by 1 base, with 18 bases between. The germline V gene has CDR1 SGHRS and CDR2 YFSETQ. This CDR3 is built from 16 residues. In DNA form, the CDR3 reads TGCGCCAGCGCGGTTGGGGGGTCCAGGTCCTACAATGAGCAGTTCTTC. It yields the protein CASAVGGSRSYNEQFF.

The chain uses TRBV2 and TRBJ1-1; D ambiguous. The CDR3 totals 14 residues. The ends were cut back, 5 bases at V and 11 bases at J, with 21 bases in the middle. Germline CDR1 is SNHLY and CDR2 is FYNNEI. The CDR3 region has the DNA TGTGCCAGCAGTTTCCGGCGGGCCTCACTCGGGGCTTTCTTT. Translating it yields CASSFRRASLGAFF.

This clone was recorded once. As DNA, the CDR3 is TGTGCCAGTGGGAGCCTCGGGGACAGGGAGAATCAGCCCCAGCATTTT. Encoded protein: CASGSLGDRENQPQHF. V gene TRBV19 combines with J gene TRBJ1-5; 9 nucleotides match TRBD1. V shed 8 bases and J 4 bases; nucleotides not matched to a gene: 12. Germline CDR1 LNHDA, CDR2 SQIVND (reference sequence). This CDR3 is built from 16 residues.

In its sample, this clone was seen once. The chain links TRBV6-2 or TRBV6-3 to TRBJ2-3; 10 bases are shared with TRBD2. The V and J ends lost 3 bases and 0 bases, in that order; junction bases with no gene match: 9. The CDR3 spans 18 residues. The germline V gene encodes CDR1 MNHEY and CDR2 SVGEGT. The CDR3 loop is CASSYLAGGPFSTDTQYF. For the CDR3, the DNA is TGTGCCAGCAGTTATTTAGCGGGGGGCCCTTTTAGCACAGATACGCAGTATTTT.

The chain is built from TRBV19 and TRBJ1-6; D uncertain. The V and J ends lost 3 bases and 4 bases respectively, with 10 bases between them. CDR1 is LNHDA, CDR2 SQIVND, per germline (reference sequence). CDR3 size: 15 residues. In DNA form, the CDR3 reads TGTGCCAGTAGTATTGGGCAGAAATATAATTCACCCCTCCACTTT. It is translated as CASSIGQKYNSPLHF.

The chain carries TRBV20-1 and TRBJ1-2; 9 nucleotides match TRBD1. In germline, CDR1 is DFQATT, CDR2 SNEGSKA (reference sequence). This CDR3 contains 15 residues. Unmatched junction bases numbered 12, after V lost 6 bases and J lost 4 bases. The CDR3 DNA follows: TGCAGTGCCAGTACCACAGGGGGCGCCGGCTATGGCTACACCTTC. Its translation: CSASTTGGAGYGYTF.

This clone was observed a few times. The chain combines TRBV6-6 with TRBJ2-5; 13 nucleotides align to TRBD2. J was trimmed by 5 bases and V by 6 bases; bases with no gene match: 9. Germline V gene data show CDR1 as MNHNY and CDR2 as SVGAGI (reference sequence). The CDR3 loop spans 16 amino acids. This CDR3 reads CASRPLAGGPGETQYF. In DNA form, the CDR3 reads TGTGCCAGCAGACCACTAGCGGGAGGGCCGGGGGAGACCCAGTACTTC.

The chain combines TRBV5-1 with TRBJ1-1; a possible D gene is TRBD1 (6 bases). Germline CDR1 is SGHRS and CDR2 is YFSETQ. CDR3 size: 14 residues. Trimming shortened V by 3 bases and J by 6 bases, and 15 bases separated the two germline ends. The CDR3 bases are TGCGCCAGCAGCTCCGCAACTCAGGGGTCTGAAGCTTTCTTT. It translates to CASSSATQGSEAFF.

This chain uses TRBV28 with TRBJ2-7; 10 nucleotides line up with TRBD1. Germline V lookup: CDR1 MDHEN, CDR2 SYDVKM. V gave up 6 bases and J gave up 4 bases; unmatched junction bases: 9. CDR3 size: 15 residues. The CDR3 coding sequence is TGTGCCAGCAGCCCACTCGACAGGGGGCTTTACGAGCAGTACTTC. This translates into CASSPLDRGLYEQYF.

This chain uses TRBV25-1 with TRBJ1-1; 7 bases line up with TRBD1. Germline V gene data show CDR1 as MGHDK and CDR2 as SYGVNS. This CDR3 is built from 14 residues. V shed 5 bases, J shed 11 bases, and the junction held 14 bases outside the gene matches. The CDR3 sequence is CASSYGTAKIPAFF. CDR3 DNA sequence: TGTGCCAGCAGTTACGGGACAGCCAAGATCCCCGCTTTCTTT.

The chain uses TRBV7-8 and TRBJ2-1; a possible D gene is TRBD1 (5 bases). Per the germline V gene, CDR1 is SGHVS and CDR2 is FQNEAQ. V shed 0 bases and J shed 6 bases, with 15 bases lying between them. This CDR3 is built from 16 residues. Written as DNA, the CDR3 is TGTGCCAGCAGCTTAGCGCCCTGGGCAGGGTCCAATGAGCAGTTCTTC. Encoded protein: CASSLAPWAGSNEQFF. The full variable domain, with the rest looked up from reference TRBV7-8 and TRBJ2-1, is GAGVSQSPRYKVAKRGQDVALRCDPISGHVSLFWYQQALGQGPEFLTYFQNEAQLDKSGLPSDRFFAERPEGSVSTLKIQRTQQEDSAVYLCASSLAPWAGSNEQFFGPGTRLTVL.

Ten or more counts support this clone. The chain links TRBV5-1 to TRBJ2-5; 7 bases are a match to TRBD1. The CDR3 has 15 amino acids. Germline CDR1 is SGHRS and CDR2 is YFSETQ. After removal of 1 base from V and 1 base from J, the junction contained 4 bases not matched to a gene. The CDR3 sequence: CASSLRQGSQETQYF. For the CDR3, the DNA is TGCGCCAGCAGCTTGCGACAGGGTAGCCAAGAGACCCAGTACTTC. The entire variable domain, with the rest obtained from reference TRBV5-1 and TRBJ2-5, is as follows: KAGVTQTPRYLIKTRGQQVTLSCSPISGHRSVSWYQQTPGQGLQFLFEYFSETQRNKGNFPGRFSGRQFSNSRSEMNVSTLELGDSALYLCASSLRQGSQETQYFGPGTRLLVL.

The rearrangement uses TRBV19 and TRBJ1-6; TRBD1 aligns across 8 bases. Germline CDR1 and CDR2: LNHDA and SQIVND (reference sequence). This CDR3 contains 14 residues. J gave up 7 bases and V 5 bases, and 4 bases lay outside the gene matches. The CDR3 DNA sequence: TGTGCCAGTAGTCTACAGGGGGTAAATTCACCCCTCCACTTT. It yields the protein CASSLQGVNSPLHF.

The rearrangement joins TRBV18 to TRBJ1-4; 8 positions match TRBD1. This CDR3 has 18 amino acids. Germline CDR1 KGHSH, CDR2 LQKENI. The trim removed 7 bases at V and 0 bases at J, leaving 13 bases unmatched. The CDR3 spells CASFYRGITAATNEKLFF. The CDR3 coding sequence is TGTGCCAGCTTCTACAGGGGGATAACGGCGGCAACTAATGAAAAACTGTTTTTT.

CDR3 sequence (DNA): TGCGCCAGCATAACGGGTAGCGGGGGGATCTACGAGCAGTACTTC. It translates to CASITGSGGIYEQYF. The V gene is TRBV10-2, the J gene TRBJ2-7; 10 nucleotides match TRBD2. The trim removed 7 bases at V and 3 bases at J, leaving 9 bases unmatched. The CDR3 sequence is 15 residues long. The germline V gene has CDR1 WSHSY and CDR2 SAAADI.

The table lists this clone with a count of one. V usage is TRBV9 and J usage is TRBJ1-4, with D perhaps TRBD1 (6 bases). V was pared by 0 bases and J by 1 base, with 10 bases between. The CDR3 has 16 residues. Looked up from germline, CDR1 is SGDLS and CDR2 is YYNGEE. The CDR3 is CASSVGQGKTNEKLFF. CDR3 in DNA: TGTGCCAGCAGCGTAGGGCAGGGGAAAACTAATGAAAAACTGTTTTTT. Full variable domain (missing parts from reference TRBV9 and TRBJ1-4): DSGVTQTPKHLITATGQRVTLRCSPRSGDLSVYWYQQSLDQGLQFLIQYYNGEERAKGNILERFSAQQFPDLHSELNLSSLELGDSALYFCASSVGQGKTNEKLFFGSGTQLSVL.

The chain has TRBV20-1 and TRBJ2-1; D call uncertain. CDR1 is DFQATT and CDR2 is SNEGSKA in the germline V gene (reference sequence). The CDR3 is made up of 15 amino acids. The V end lost 3 bases, the J end lost 0 bases, and 12 bases lay between the germline ends. DNA for the CDR3: TGCAGTGCTAGTTGGCGGTCTAGCTCCTACAATGAGCAGTTCTTC. Amino acids: CSASWRSSSYNEQFF.

In this sample, this clone turned up a few times. The chain couples TRBV14 to TRBJ2-3, with 9 bases aligning to TRBD2. Germline-derived CDR1 and CDR2 are SGHDN and FVKESK. V trimming: 2 bases; J trimming: 3 bases; junction bases outside the gene matches: 6. The CDR3 consists of 16 residues. The CDR3 coding sequence is TGTGCCAGCAGCCAACTTCCGCGGGAGGGTACAGATACGCAGTATTTT. Its translation is CASSQLPREGTDTQYF.

V gene TRBV30 combines with J gene TRBJ2-1; TRBD2 aligns across 10 bases. The V gene end was trimmed by 3 bases and the J gene end by 3 bases; junction bases not matched to a gene: 5. This CDR3 has 15 amino acids. In germline, CDR1 is GTSNPN, CDR2 SVGIG (reference sequence). The CDR3 DNA reads as TGTGCCTGGAGGGCTAGCGGGAGTATCTACAATGAGCAGTTCTTC. The encoded protein is CAWRASGSIYNEQFF.

V and J are TRBV5-1 and TRBJ2-2, with D possibly matching TRBD1 (6 bases). V was cut by 2 bases and J by 5 bases, with 7 bases left in between. Germline V gene lookup returns CDR1 SGHRS and CDR2 YFSETQ. There are 13 residues in the CDR3. The CDR3 DNA is TGCGCCAGCAGCTTACAGGGTACCGGGGAGCTGTTTTTT. This codes for CASSLQGTGELFF.

The J gene is TRBJ1-1, the V gene TRBV15; the D gene is possibly TRBD1 (6 bases). The CDR3 is 16 amino acids. V was trimmed by 2 bases and J by 0 bases, leaving 13 bases between them. Germline-derived CDR1 and CDR2 are LNHNV and YYDKDF (reference sequence). The DNA for the CDR3 is TGTGCCACCAGCAGAACCCAGGGGCCCCTGAACACTGAAGCTTTCTTT. Its translation is CATSRTQGPLNTEAFF. Full variable domain (outside the CDR3, taken from reference TRBV15 and TRBJ1-1): DAMVIQNPRYQVTQFGKPVTLSCSQTLNHNVMYWYQQKSSQAPKLLFHYYDKDFNNEADTPDNFQSRRPNTSFCFLDIRSPGLGDTAMYLCATSRTQGPLNTEAFFGQGTRLTVV.

The chain employs TRBV5-3 and TRBJ2-1; D perhaps matches TRBD2 (6 bases). TRBV5-3 is marked as an open reading frame, function uncertain. Trimming cost V 10 bases and J 3 bases, with 17 bases left between them. This CDR3 is built from 14 residues. CDR3 residues: CAPLGGKCYNEQFF. In DNA, the CDR3 is TGTGCCCCCTTAGGCGGGAAGTGCTACAATGAGCAGTTCTTC.

The V gene is TRBV18, the J gene TRBJ1-6; 11 bases are a match to TRBD1. The trim removed 3 bases at V and 7 bases at J, leaving 2 bases unmatched. Germline CDR1 KGHSH, CDR2 LQKENI. CDR3 length: 15 amino acids. CDR3 bases: TGTGCCAGCTCACCCTGGGACAGGGGGAATTCACCCCTCCACTTT. Protein product: CASSPWDRGNSPLHF.

This rearrangement joins TRBV28 to TRBJ1-4; 7 bases are a match to TRBD1. Per the germline V gene, CDR1 is MDHEN and CDR2 is SYDVKM. There are 12 residues in the CDR3. V lost 3 bases, J lost 13 bases, and 5 bases stayed unmatched. The CDR3: CASSFGDSGLFF. The CDR3 nucleotides are TGTGCCAGCAGTTTTGGGGACAGCGGACTGTTTTTT.

The chain has TRBV28 and TRBJ1-5; unclear D gene. Germline CDR1 reads MDHEN; CDR2 reads SYDVKM. This CDR3 comprises 14 residues. V dropped 8 bases and J dropped 4 bases, with 15 bases sitting between them. The CDR3 here is CASGEGRVNQPQHF. DNA of the CDR3: TGTGCCAGCGGGGAAGGGAGGGTGAATCAGCCCCAGCATTTT.

V is TRBV28 and J is TRBJ1-2; 7 nucleotides agree with TRBD1. There are 14 residues in the CDR3. The J segment lost 4 bases and the V segment lost 4 bases, leaving 6 bases of the junction unmatched. CDR1 is MDHEN and CDR2 is SYDVKM in the germline V gene. Here the CDR3 DNA reads TGTGCCAGCAGTTCCTCCGGGACAGTCTATGGCTACACCTTC. Protein sequence: CASSSSGTVYGYTF.

V gene TRBV5-1 combines with J gene TRBJ2-7; 10 bases align to TRBD2. After removal of 4 bases from V and 9 bases from J, the junction contained 7 bases not matched to a gene. Germline assignment: CDR1 SGHRS and CDR2 YFSETQ. The CDR3 extends over 13 amino acids. DNA for the CDR3: TGCGCCAGCAGCAATAGCGGGGGGTCAGGGCAGTACTTC. Protein product: CASSNSGGSGQYF.